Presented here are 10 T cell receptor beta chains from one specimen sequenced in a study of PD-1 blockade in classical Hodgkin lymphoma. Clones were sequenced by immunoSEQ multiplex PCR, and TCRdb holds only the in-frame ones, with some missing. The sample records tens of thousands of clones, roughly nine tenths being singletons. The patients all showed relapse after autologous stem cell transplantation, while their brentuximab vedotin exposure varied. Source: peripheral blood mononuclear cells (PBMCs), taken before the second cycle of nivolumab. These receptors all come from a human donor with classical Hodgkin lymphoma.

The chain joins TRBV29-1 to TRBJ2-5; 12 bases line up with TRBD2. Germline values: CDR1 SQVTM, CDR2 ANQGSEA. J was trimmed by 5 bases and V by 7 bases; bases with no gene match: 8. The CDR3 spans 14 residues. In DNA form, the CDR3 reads TGCAGCGACAAGACTAGCGGGAGTTGGGAGACCCAGTACTTC. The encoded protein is CSDKTSGSWETQYF.

CDR3 coding DNA: TGCGCCAGCAGTTCGGGAGGCGAGACCCAGTACTTC. Translating gives CASSSGGETQYF. The chain links TRBV10-1 to TRBJ2-5; TRBD2 matches 7 bases. The CDR3 covers 12 residues. The germline gives CDR1 WNHNN, CDR2 SYGVQD (reference sequence). Trimming took 5 bases from V and 5 from J; bases not matched to a gene: 2.

The CDR3 coding sequence is TGTGCCAGCCGGACGAACCTGTACACTGAAGCTTTCTTT. As protein: CASRTNLYTEAFF. V is TRBV28 and J is TRBJ1-1; D gene uncertain. V gave up 8 bases and J gave up 3 bases, with 13 bases separating them. Germline V lookup: CDR1 MDHEN, CDR2 SYDVKM. There are 13 residues in the CDR3.

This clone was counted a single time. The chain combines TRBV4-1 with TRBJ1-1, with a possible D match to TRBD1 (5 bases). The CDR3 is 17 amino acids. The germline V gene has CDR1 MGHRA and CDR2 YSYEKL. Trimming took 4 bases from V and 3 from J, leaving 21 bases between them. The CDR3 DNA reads TGCGCCAGCAGCCGCCTACTCAATCAGGGAATCGACACTGAAGCTTTCTTT. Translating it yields CASSRLLNQGIDTEAFF.

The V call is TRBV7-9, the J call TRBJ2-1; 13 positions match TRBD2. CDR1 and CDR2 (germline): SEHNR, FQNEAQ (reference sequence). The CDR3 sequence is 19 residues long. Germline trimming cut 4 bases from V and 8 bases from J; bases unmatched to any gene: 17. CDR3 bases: TGTGCCAGCAGCTCCCCAATGCGAACACTAGCGGGAGGGTGGTATGAGCAGTTCTTC. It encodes CASSSPMRTLAGGWYEQFF.

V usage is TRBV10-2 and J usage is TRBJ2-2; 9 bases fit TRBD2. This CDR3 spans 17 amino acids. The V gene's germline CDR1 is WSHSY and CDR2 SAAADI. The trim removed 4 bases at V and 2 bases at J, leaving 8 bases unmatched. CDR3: CASSVSRLAVNTGELFF. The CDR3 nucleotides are TGCGCCAGCAGTGTTAGCAGACTAGCGGTTAACACCGGGGAGCTGTTTTTT.

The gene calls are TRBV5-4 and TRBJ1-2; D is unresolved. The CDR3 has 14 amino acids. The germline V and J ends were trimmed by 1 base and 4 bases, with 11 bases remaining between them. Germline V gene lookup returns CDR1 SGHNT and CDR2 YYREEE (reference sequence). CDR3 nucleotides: TGTGCCAGCAGCTTGATCGGGGTGGGCTATGGCTACACCTTC. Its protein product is CASSLIGVGYGYTF.

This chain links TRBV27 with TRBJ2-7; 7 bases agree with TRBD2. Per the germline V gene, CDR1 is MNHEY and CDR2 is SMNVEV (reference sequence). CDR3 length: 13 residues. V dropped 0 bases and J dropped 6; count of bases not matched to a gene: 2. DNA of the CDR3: TGTGCCAGCAGTTTATCGGGGGGGGTCGAGCAGTACTTC. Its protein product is CASSLSGGVEQYF.

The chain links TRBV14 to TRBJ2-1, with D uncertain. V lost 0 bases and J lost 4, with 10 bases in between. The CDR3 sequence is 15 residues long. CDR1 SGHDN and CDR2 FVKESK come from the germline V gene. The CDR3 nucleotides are TGTGCCAGCAGCCAAGAAACGGAATTTTACAATGAGCAGTTCTTC. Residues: CASSQETEFYNEQFF.

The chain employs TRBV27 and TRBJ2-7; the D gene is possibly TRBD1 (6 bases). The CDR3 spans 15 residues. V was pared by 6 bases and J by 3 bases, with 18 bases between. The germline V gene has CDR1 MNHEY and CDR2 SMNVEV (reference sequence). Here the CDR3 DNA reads TGTGCCAGCAGACCACTCGACAGGTCATACTACGAGCAGTACTTC. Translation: CASRPLDRSYYEQYF.